Presented here are 5 T cell receptor beta chains from one specimen sequenced in a study of cytomegalovirus exposure and HLA in healthy donors. 13 Jbeta primers and 60 Vbeta primers were used for the PCR. Profiling relied on immunoSEQ multiplex PCR, and the TCRdb table lists in-frame clones only, not all of them. The table lists around 150,000 clones, almost 80% of them singletons, with over 0.95% in the top ten. The sample comprised PBMCs. The receptors derive from a woman in her fifties or sixties in good health and CMV-seropositive.

The V and J genes are TRBV5-1 and TRBJ1-2, with D possibly matching TRBD1 (6 bases). This CDR3 has 14 residues. The V end lost 0 bases, the J end lost 3 bases, and 9 bases lay between the germline ends. Germline CDR1 SGHRS, CDR2 YFSETQ. This CDR3 is CASSLEGGDYGYTF. DNA for the CDR3: TGCGCCAGCAGCTTGGAAGGGGGAGACTATGGCTACACCTTC.

This sequence joins TRBV18 and TRBJ1-2, with D perhaps matching TRBD1 (6 bases). CDR3 size: 13 residues. Germline assignment: CDR1 KGHSH and CDR2 LQKENI. V lost 5 bases, J lost 0 bases, and 7 bases lay in between. This CDR3 is CASSNRANYGYTF. In DNA, the CDR3 is TGTGCCAGCTCAAACAGGGCTAACTATGGCTACACCTTC. Variable domain in full (rest from reference TRBV18 and TRBJ1-2): NAGVMQNPRHLVRRRGQEARLRCSPMKGHSHVYWYRQLPEEGLKFMVYLQKENIIDESGMPKERFSAEFPKEGPSILRIQQVVRGDSAAYFCASSNRANYGYTFGSGTRLTVV.

This chain links TRBV30 with TRBJ2-1; 10 bases match TRBD1. V gave up 4 bases and J gave up 6 bases; unmatched junction bases: 6. The CDR3 loop spans 14 amino acids. CDR1 and CDR2 from the germline V gene are GTSNPN and SVGIG (reference sequence). CDR3 in amino acids: CAWMVWDRGNEQFF. CDR3 DNA: TGTGCCTGGATGGTCTGGGACAGGGGCAATGAGCAGTTCTTC.

This clone showed up just a few times. This chain joins TRBV2 and TRBJ2-1; 12 nucleotides line up with TRBD2. From germline, CDR1 is SNHLY and CDR2 FYNNEI. Trimming removed 6 bases from V and 7 bases from J; junction bases left unmatched: 7. The CDR3 is made up of 15 amino acids. The CDR3 bases are TGTGCCAGCAGCCGACTAGCGGGAGCGGGGAATGAGCAGTTCTTC. Translated, it gives CASSRLAGAGNEQFF.

The chain links TRBV4-1 to TRBJ1-4; D not certain. In germline, CDR1 is MGHRA, CDR2 YSYEKL. Trimming shortened V by 0 bases and J by 0 bases, and 23 bases separated the two germline ends. The CDR3 sequence is 21 residues long. The CDR3 bases are TGCGCCAGCAGCCAAGACGCTCGACTATGGGCAGGAGGTGCAACTAATGAAAAACTGTTTTTT. This gives the protein CASSQDARLWAGGATNEKLFF.